The T cell receptor (beta chain) described here comes from a study of PD-1 blockade in classical Hodgkin lymphoma. Points on this clone: The antigen remains unidentified.

Study findings and constraints: Before treatment, complete responders showed about the same diversity as newly diagnosed patients. With CD4+ cells, TCR diversity rose significantly by C4D1, but not with CD8+ cells.

The method was immunoSEQ multiplex PCR; TCRdb's version includes in-frame clones alone and lacks a portion of them. The data contain roughly 30,000 clones, about 86% of them singletons. The sample's time point: cycle 4 day 1 (C4D1), after less than seven weeks of nivolumab. With no exception, relapse followed autologous stem cell transplantation in all patients, and brentuximab vedotin exposure varied. It was by magnetic negative selection that CD4+ T cells were purified from thawed PBMCs. The source was CD4+ T cells from blood, collected before the fourth cycle of nivolumab. This clonotype originated in a human donor with classical Hodgkin lymphoma.

CDR3 DNA sequence: TGTGCCAGCAGTTTACCCGGAAACACAGATACGCAGTATTTT. Translating it yields CASSLPGNTDTQYF. The chain is built from TRBV28 and TRBJ2-3; D is undetermined. Germline V gene lookup returns CDR1 MDHEN and CDR2 SYDVKM. The CDR3 contains 14 residues. V dropped 2 bases and J dropped 2 bases, with 8 bases sitting between them.